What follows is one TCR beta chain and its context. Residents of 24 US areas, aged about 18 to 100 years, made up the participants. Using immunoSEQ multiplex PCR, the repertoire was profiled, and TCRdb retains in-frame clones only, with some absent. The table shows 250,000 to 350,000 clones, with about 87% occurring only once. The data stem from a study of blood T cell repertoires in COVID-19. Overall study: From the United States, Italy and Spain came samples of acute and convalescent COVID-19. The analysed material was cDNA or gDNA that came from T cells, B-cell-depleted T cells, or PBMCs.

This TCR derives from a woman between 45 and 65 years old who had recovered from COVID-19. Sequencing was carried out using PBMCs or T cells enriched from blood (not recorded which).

In DNA, the CDR3 is TGTGCCAGCAGTTTAGTAGCGGGAAGCTCCTACAATGAGCAGTTCTTC. This translates into CASSLVAGSSYNEQFF. The J gene is TRBJ2-1, the V gene TRBV28; 8 bases are shared with TRBD2. V lost 2 bases and J lost 0; bases outside the gene matches: 3. Germline V lookup: CDR1 MDHEN, CDR2 SYDVKM. CDR3 length: 16 amino acids.